This TCR beta chain stems from a study of Graves' ophthalmopathy and Graves' hyperthyroidism. The ends lost 5 bases at V and 4 bases at J; junction bases unmatched: 12. The CDR3 length is 17 residues. Amplification from RNA transcripts yielded the TCR beta CDR3 regions. HTBI-primed first-round RT-PCR preceded second-round multiplex PCR. TCRdb recomputed calls from the multiplex PCR reads with MiXCR, one row per CDR3 protein. The sample carries 680,000 or so distinct CDR3 sequences, approximately 21% recorded once. Many counts were recorded for this clonotype. The chain is built from TRBV12-3 or TRBV12-4 and TRBJ1-2, with TRBD1 matching 11 bases. Sequencing used peripheral blood. The receptor comes from a woman between 18 and 29 years old with stable Graves' hyperthyroidism. Some clones in this sample may be carry-over from other donors' samples. The CDR3 reads CASSNSGTGGFGYGYTF. The CDR3 DNA reads TGTGCCAGCAGTAACTCCGGGACAGGGGGATTCGGCTATGGCTACACCTTC.